This T cell receptor beta chain was recovered during a study of beta chain features in type 1 diabetes (dated by TCRdb to 2016 to 2019). About the investigation overall: Mean age, gender distribution, total cell number and subset yield were not different between patients and healthy donors. Regulatory and stem cell-like memory subsets were isolated from only 8 patients and roughly eight healthy donors, whereas naive and central memory subsets came from all 28 donors. A total of roughly 110 million sorted cells were examined across all samples, and the number of cells per subset was strongly correlated with RNA yield. In the study, recently diagnosed type 1 diabetes patients and matched healthy donors were compared on the TCRB repertoires of their sorted circulating CD4+ T cell subsets.

The paper's findings and limits, for the study overall: Sequencing cDNA rather than genomic DNA could over-represent highly expressing activated cells, although activation and CD3 levels did not differ between groups. PCR might favor shorter templates, but patient and control samples were amplified and corrected together, so any skew would affect both groups equally. HLA sub-analyses involved small numbers of individuals, so any influence of HLA type on TCRB rearrangement remained unresolved. At VDJ recombination sites, patients with type 1 diabetes made fewer insertions and deleted more nucleotides, a pattern implying thymic rearrangement abnormalities. Naive, central memory and regulatory TCRB repertoires appeared to be more alike among patients than among healthy donors. In all four CD4+ subsets, TCRB CDR3 length was moderately but significantly shorter in type 1 diabetes patients.

As for this clone: Its antigen target is currently unknown. No base quality information exists; no much larger clone differs at one position.

From each donor, a single peripheral blood sample of around 120 mL on average was drawn into heparinised tubes. A BD FACSAria II and a panel including CD45RO, CCR7, CD25, CD127, CD95 and CD27 were used to sort naive, central memory, regulatory and stem cell-like memory CD4+ T cells. Every sorted population had a purity above 98%. PBMCs were isolated right away by Lymphoprep density gradient centrifugation and were stained directly, without culture. So that batch effects would be minimized, each experiment stained and sorted samples in pairs, pairing one healthy donor with one patient. The High Capacity cDNA Reverse Transcription Kit was used to reverse transcribe all of the isolated RNA, meaning that expressed TCRB transcripts were what got sequenced. Naive, central memory and regulatory T cell samples underwent deep immunoSEQ sequencing, averaging about 3.57 million total reads per sample. Sorted cells were lysed in RLT buffer, and RNA was extracted using DNase-treated RNeasy Micro or Mini kits according to cell number. To prevent cross-contamination, every cell subset was processed on its own, while patient and healthy donor samples were processed together. The immunoSEQ multiplex PCR was used to amplify TCRB sequences from cDNA, yielding 87-bp fragments that span the CDR3 region. Sequencing of the amplicons was done on the Illumina HiSeq platform. In the paper's pipeline: Synthetic template baselines were used to correct PCR bias computationally, reads within Hamming distance 2 were collapsed, and singletons that could not be merged were discarded. Reads were aligned to IMGT to assign V, D and J genes, CDR3 length, and insertions or deletions at six rearrangement sites. Within each subset, clonotype counts were normalized to the number of sorted cells before true diversity and Gini coefficients were calculated with the tcR R package. Repertoire sharing was quantified using the overlap coefficient calculated on TCRB nucleotide sequences. Out-of-frame TCRB sequences from naive cells were analyzed to stand in for the pre-selection repertoire. What TCRdb holds here is the immuneACCESS table cut down to in-frame rearrangements. Part of the clones is not present; checked against another copy, under half of the missing clones reflect an unresolved V gene, and the others are unexplained. Clone size and the V and J calls come from that table; the DNA yielded D and trimming. Here the sample has a few hundred thousand clones; over 7.5% occur a single time. 0.03% to 0.035% of the sample is taken by the ten largest.

The sequenced sample consisted of naive CD4+ T cells from blood. The label giving this sample's cell subset or site can be read as: true naive CD4+ T cells. The sequence was collected from a woman aged 18-35 years in good health.

The DNA sequence follows: TGTGCCACCAGCAGAGATCGTCGGACAGGGGGTAATGAGCAGTTCTTC. Translated, it gives CATSRDRRTGGNEQFF. The chain employs TRBV15 and TRBJ2-1, and 10 bases in between align with TRBD1. From V the trimming removes 0 bases and from J it removes 7 bases, while the gene matches leave 6 bases of the junction unaccounted for. From the cysteine through the phenylalanine, the CDR3 covers 16 amino acids. This entry keeps only the CDR3 DNA: 48 bases, framed from base 1. Sequences LNHNV (CDR1) and YYDKDF (CDR2) are obtained from the germline V gene (reference sequence).